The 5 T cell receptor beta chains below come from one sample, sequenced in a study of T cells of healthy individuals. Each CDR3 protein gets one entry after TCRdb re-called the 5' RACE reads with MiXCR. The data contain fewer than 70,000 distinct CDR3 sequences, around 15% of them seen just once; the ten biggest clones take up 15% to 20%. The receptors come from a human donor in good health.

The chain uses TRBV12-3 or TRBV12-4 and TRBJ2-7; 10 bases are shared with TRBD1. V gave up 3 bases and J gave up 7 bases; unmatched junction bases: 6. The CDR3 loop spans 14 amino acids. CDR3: CASSLGQGREEQYF. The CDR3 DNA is TGTGCCAGCAGTTTGGGACAGGGGCGTGAGGAGCAGTACTTC.

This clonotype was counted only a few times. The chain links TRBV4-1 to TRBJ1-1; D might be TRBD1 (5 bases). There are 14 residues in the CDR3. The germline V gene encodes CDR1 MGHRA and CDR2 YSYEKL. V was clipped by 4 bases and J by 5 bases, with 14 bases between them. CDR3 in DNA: TGCGCCAGCAGCCCCCCCGGGGCGCGGACTGAAGCTTTCTTT. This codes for CASSPPGARTEAFF.

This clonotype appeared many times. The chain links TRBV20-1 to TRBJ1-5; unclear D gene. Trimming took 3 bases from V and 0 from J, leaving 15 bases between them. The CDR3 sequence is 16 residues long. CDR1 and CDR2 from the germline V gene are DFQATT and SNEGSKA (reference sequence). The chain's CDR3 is CSASNGRSISNQPQHF. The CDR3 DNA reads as TGCAGTGCTAGTAACGGCAGGTCCATTAGCAATCAGCCCCAGCATTTT.

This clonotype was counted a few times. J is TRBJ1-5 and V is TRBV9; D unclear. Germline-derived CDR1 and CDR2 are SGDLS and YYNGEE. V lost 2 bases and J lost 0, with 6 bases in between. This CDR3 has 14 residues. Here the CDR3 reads CASSVSDSNQPQHF. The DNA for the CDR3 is TGTGCCAGCAGCGTCTCCGATAGCAATCAGCCCCAGCATTTT.

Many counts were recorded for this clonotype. CDR3 nucleotide sequence: TGCGCCAGCAGCTGGGGGACTAGCCAAAACAATGAGCAGTTCTTC. This gives the protein CASSWGTSQNNEQFF. The chain recombines TRBV5-1 with TRBJ2-1; the match to TRBD2 covers 9 bases. Germline loops: CDR1 SGHRS, CDR2 YFSETQ. The CDR3 contains 15 residues. With V trimmed by 3 bases and J by 5 bases, 6 bases remained unmatched.